The clone carrying this T cell receptor beta chain was seen many times. The antigen is undetermined. This entry comes from a study of identical twins. General study findings and limits: The study drew conclusions from cross-sectional statistical analysis, not from following the same donors. Researchers reported weaker excess twin sharing in beta out-of-frame sequences.

V lost 6 bases, J lost 6 bases, and 11 bases lay in between. The V gene's germline CDR1 is MGHDK and CDR2 SYGVNS. CDR3 length: 12 amino acids. Unique molecular identifiers were present on the cDNA, which also gained a universal primer site by template switching. One entry per CDR3 protein, called by TCRdb with MiXCR from the 5' RACE reads. In the table there are hundreds of thousands of distinct CDR3 sequences, roughly 6% of which are singletons. The receptor was derived from a man aged 18 to 29 in good health. The sequenced sample was naive T cells sorted from blood. The chain has TRBV25-1 and TRBJ1-2; D is unclear. The CDR3 loop reads CASSLRGNGYTF. The CDR3 nucleotides are TGTGCCAGCAGCCTACGAGGCAATGGCTACACCTTC.